These T cell receptor beta chains were read from a single sample in a study of T cells in Graves' hyperthyroidism and ophthalmopathy. TCRdb called the multiplex PCR reads again in MiXCR, with one record for every CDR3 protein. The table has approximately 370,000 distinct CDR3 sequences, about 15% seen once. The sample comprised blood. The receptors originated from a woman between 25 and 40 years old with Graves' hyperthyroidism that later progressed to Graves' ophthalmopathy. Both conserved end residues are part of each CDR3. The D gene is left open where the match is weak.

D gene	V gene	J gene	CDR3 protein
NA	TRBV27	TRBJ2-1	CASSLSGVMTYNEQFF
NA	TRBV7-7	TRBJ2-3	CASSKTGTTDTQYF
TRBD1	TRBV11-2	TRBJ1-2	CASSDWTGGGNYGYTF
TRBD1	TRBV27	TRBJ2-7	CASSLSAGGVYEQYF
NA	TRBV5-1	TRBJ1-6	CASSLGGIGNSPLHF
NA	TRBV20-1	TRBJ1-5	CSATDEGGGQPQHF
TRBD1	TRBV27	TRBJ2-7	CVVGPGQGGTYEQYF
NA	TRBV19	TRBJ2-1	CASSIEADSYNEQFF
TRBD1	TRBV12-3/TRBV12-4	TRBJ1-4	CASSDRGEKLFF
NA	TRBV6-6	TRBJ2-7	CASSYGGGPYEQYF
TRBD1	TRBV20-1	TRBJ1-2	CSARDEGQVDGYTF
NA	TRBV5-6	TRBJ1-1	CASLPIGDYTEAFF
TRBD2	TRBV29-1	TRBJ2-1	CSVHRGGEQFF
NA	TRBV13	TRBJ2-7	CASSRRQSSYEQYF
NA	TRBV12-3/TRBV12-4	TRBJ2-2	CASSLGQANTGELFF
TRBD1	TRBV6-1	TRBJ1-1	CASSVTGWNAFF
NA	TRBV6-5	TRBJ2-3	CASSFKNTDTQYF
NA	TRBV27	TRBJ2-1	CASSLMASVPFNEQFF
NA	TRBV3-1	TRBJ1-1	CASSPRGRRGGNTEAFF
TRBD2	TRBV12-3/TRBV12-4	TRBJ2-3	CASSLRLAGTDTQYF
NA	TRBV10-3	TRBJ2-2	CAISGGRGTGELFF
TRBD1	TRBV12-3/TRBV12-4	TRBJ2-7	CASSSPGTGEFEQYF
NA	TRBV30	TRBJ1-2	CAWSVVGTNRLYGYTF
TRBD1	TRBV19	TRBJ1-5	CASSTDRGLSNQPQHF
TRBD2	TRBV28	TRBJ2-2	CASSPGGYTGELFF
NA	TRBV7-9	TRBJ2-2	CASRKVEEALNTGELFF
NA	TRBV10-3	TRBJ2-5	CAISESTRDRPYF
TRBD1	TRBV5-1	TRBJ1-6	CASREPGQGASPLHF
NA	TRBV2	TRBJ1-2	CASRLTEGSYGYTF
NA	TRBV4-1	TRBJ2-7	CASSQDRVETAYEQYF
NA	TRBV30	TRBJ2-1	CAWSVPGLNEQFF
NA	TRBV7-8	TRBJ2-5	CASSLRLGLYQTQYF
TRBD2	TRBV4-1	TRBJ2-5	CASSQEGAGAGTQYF
NA	TRBV30	TRBJ1-1	CAWIDSRDTEAFF
NA	TRBV9	TRBJ1-1	CASSVTQVVAAFF
NA	TRBV9	TRBJ1-2	CASSGYTQGYTF
TRBD1	TRBV6-1	TRBJ1-1	CASGPGTALMNTEAFF
TRBD1	TRBV12-3/TRBV12-4	TRBJ2-1	CASSSTGVLDEQFF
TRBD1	TRBV12-3/TRBV12-4	TRBJ2-2	CASRTGLGTGELFF
NA	TRBV6-2/TRBV6-3	TRBJ2-5	CASSEPSSAQEAQYF
NA	TRBV15	TRBJ2-3	CATSRDPLRKGQDGDTQYF
NA	TRBV20-1	TRBJ2-5	CSASGLAYVEQETQYF
TRBD1	TRBV19	TRBJ1-1	CASSNDRGSAEAFF
NA	TRBV20-1	TRBJ1-5	CSAREDSNQPQHF
TRBD1	TRBV12-3/TRBV12-4	TRBJ2-7	CASSPTRQGSYEQYF
TRBD1	TRBV28	TRBJ2-2	CASSFSTGVTGELFF
NA	TRBV10-2	TRBJ1-2	CASSEEGGYTF
NA	TRBV7-9	TRBJ2-5	CASGITSWETQYF
NA	TRBV11-2	TRBJ2-4	CASARGGPPKNIQYF
NA	TRBV19	TRBJ1-1	CASSIDGTGGNTEAFF
TRBD1	TRBV7-2	TRBJ2-3	CASRFDRATDTQYF
TRBD2	TRBV28	TRBJ2-7	CASSLGLTAGGAYEQYF
NA	TRBV12-3/TRBV12-4	TRBJ1-1	CASSFMGTEAFF
TRBD1	TRBV20-1	TRBJ2-2	CSAPKTGLGTGGYSTGELFF
NA	TRBV28	TRBJ2-3	CASRRTGLITDTQYF
NA	TRBV12-3/TRBV12-4	TRBJ2-5	CASTPARRETQYF
TRBD2	TRBV18	TRBJ2-1	CASSLAGDGDEQFF
NA	TRBV11-2	TRBJ2-3	CASSSSSFSTDTQYF
TRBD1	TRBV6-2/TRBV6-3	TRBJ1-2	CASSYQGRGHYGYTF